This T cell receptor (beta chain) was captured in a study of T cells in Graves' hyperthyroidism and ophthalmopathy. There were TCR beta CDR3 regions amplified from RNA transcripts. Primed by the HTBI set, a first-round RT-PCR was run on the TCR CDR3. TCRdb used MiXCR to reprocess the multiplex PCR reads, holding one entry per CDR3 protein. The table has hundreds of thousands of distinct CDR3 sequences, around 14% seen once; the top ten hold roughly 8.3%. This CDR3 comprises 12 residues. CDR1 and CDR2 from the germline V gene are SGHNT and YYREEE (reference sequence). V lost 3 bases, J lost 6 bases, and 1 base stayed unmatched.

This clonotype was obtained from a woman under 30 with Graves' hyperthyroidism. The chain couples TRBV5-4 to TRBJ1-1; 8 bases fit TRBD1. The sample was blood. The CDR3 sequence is CASSWGQAEAFF. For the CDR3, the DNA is TGTGCCAGCAGCTGGGGACAGGCTGAAGCTTTCTTT.